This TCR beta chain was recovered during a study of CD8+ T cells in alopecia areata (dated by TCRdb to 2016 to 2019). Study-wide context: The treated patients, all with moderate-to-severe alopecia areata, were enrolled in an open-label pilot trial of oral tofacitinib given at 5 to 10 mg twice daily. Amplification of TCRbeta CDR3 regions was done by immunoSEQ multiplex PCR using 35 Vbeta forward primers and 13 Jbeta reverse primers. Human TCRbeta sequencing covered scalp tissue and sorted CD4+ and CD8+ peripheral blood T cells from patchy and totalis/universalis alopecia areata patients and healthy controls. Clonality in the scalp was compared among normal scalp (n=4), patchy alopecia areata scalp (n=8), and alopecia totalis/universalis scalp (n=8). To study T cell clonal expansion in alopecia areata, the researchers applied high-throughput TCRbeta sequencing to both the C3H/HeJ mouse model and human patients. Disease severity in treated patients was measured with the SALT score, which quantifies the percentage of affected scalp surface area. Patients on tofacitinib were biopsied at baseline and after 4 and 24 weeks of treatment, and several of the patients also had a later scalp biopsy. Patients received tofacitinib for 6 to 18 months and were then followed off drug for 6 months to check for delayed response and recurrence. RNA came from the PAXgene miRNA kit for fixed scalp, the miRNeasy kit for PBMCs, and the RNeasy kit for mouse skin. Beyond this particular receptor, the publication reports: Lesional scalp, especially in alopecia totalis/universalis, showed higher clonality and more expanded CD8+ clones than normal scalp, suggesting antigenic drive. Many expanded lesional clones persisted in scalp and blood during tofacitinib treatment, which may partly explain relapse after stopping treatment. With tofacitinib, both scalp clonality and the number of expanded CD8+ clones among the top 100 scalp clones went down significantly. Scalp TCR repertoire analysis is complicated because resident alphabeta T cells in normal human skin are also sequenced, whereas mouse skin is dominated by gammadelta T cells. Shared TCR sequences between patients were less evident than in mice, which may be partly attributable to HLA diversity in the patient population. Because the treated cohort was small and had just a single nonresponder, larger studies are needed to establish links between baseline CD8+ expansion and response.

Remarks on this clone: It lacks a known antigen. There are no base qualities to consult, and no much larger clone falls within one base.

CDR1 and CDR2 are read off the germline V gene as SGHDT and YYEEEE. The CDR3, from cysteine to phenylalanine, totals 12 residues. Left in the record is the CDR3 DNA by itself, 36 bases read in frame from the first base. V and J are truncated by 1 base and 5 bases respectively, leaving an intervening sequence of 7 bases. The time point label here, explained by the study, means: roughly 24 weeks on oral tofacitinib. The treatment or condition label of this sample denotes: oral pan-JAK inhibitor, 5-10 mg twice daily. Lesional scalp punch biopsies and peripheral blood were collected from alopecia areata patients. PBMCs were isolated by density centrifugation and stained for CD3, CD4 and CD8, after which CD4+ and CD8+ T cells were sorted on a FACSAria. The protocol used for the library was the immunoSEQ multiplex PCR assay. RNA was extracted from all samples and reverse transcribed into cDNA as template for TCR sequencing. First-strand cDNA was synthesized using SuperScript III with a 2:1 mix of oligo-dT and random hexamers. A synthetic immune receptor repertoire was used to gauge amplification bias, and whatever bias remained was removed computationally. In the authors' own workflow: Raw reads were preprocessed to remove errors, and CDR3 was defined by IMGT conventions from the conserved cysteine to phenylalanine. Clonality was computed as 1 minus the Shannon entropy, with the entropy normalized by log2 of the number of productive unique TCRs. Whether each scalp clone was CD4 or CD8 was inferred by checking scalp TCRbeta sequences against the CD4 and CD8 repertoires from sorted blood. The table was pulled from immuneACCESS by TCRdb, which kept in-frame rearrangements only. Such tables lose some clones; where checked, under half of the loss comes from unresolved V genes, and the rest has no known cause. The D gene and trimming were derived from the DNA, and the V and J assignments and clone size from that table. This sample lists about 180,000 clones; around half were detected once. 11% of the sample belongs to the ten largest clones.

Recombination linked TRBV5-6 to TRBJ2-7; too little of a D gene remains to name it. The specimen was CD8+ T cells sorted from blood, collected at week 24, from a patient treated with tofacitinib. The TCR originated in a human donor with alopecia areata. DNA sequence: TGTGCCAGCAGCTTGAATGGGAACGAGCAGTACTTC. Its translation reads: CASSLNGNEQYF. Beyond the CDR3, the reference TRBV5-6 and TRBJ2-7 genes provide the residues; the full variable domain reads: DAGVTQSPTHLIKTRGQQVTLRCSPKSGHDTVSWYQQALGQGPQFIFQYYEEEERQRGNFPDRFSGHQFPNYSSELNVNALLLGDSALYLCASSLNGNEQYFGPGTRLTVT.